The present T cell receptor (beta chain) was sequenced within a study of T cell responses to AZD1222 COVID-19 vaccine. Concerning this clone itself: Antigen specificity is unknown.

Whole-study results and caveats: White British people made up most donors, females outnumbered males, and clonal diversity was possibly underestimated. Just five to seven people given AZD1222 tested seropositive at baseline.

Assay: immunoSEQ multiplex PCR; the TCRdb copy retains only in-frame clones and omits some. Of 150,000 to 170,000 clones listed, roughly nine tenths were seen once; the top ten hold 5% to 6%. The sample consisted of peripheral blood, taken on day 0 of MenACWY control vaccination. The receptor comes from an adult in good health.

CDR3 sequence: CASSPWGNPGTEAFF. The CDR3 coding sequence is TGTGCCAGCAGCCCGTGGGGCAATCCCGGCACTGAAGCTTTCTTT. The chain joins TRBV9 to TRBJ1-1; maybe TRBD1 (5 bases). V gave up 4 bases and J gave up 4 bases, with 17 bases separating them. The CDR3 runs 15 residues. Per the germline V gene, CDR1 is SGDLS and CDR2 is YYNGEE. The entire variable domain, with the rest obtained from reference TRBV9 and TRBJ1-1, is as follows: DSGVTQTPKHLITATGQRVTLRCSPRSGDLSVYWYQQSLDQGLQFLIQYYNGEERAKGNILERFSAQQFPDLHSELNLSSLELGDSALYFCASSPWGNPGTEAFFGQGTRLTVV.